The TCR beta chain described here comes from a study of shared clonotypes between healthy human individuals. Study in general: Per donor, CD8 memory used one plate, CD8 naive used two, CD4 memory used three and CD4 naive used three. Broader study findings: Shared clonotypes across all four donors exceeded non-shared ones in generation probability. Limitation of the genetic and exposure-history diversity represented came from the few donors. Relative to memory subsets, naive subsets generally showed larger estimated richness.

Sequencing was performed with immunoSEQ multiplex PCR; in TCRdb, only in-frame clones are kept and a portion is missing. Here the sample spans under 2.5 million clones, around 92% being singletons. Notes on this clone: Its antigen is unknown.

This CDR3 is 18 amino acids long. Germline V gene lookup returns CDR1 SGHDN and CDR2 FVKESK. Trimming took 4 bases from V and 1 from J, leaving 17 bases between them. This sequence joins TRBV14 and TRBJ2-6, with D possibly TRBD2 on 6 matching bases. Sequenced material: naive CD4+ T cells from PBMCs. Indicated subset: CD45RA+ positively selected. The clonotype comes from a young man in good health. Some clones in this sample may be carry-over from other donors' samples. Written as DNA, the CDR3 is TGTGCCAGCAGCCCGAGGGCCTCCCGGGGGTCTGGGGCCAACGTCCTGACTTTC. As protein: CASSPRASRGSGANVLTF.